These 31 T cell receptor beta chains were sequenced from one sample in a study of immune evolution from preneoplasia to lung adenocarcinoma. The method was immunoSEQ multiplex PCR; TCRdb's version includes in-frame clones alone and lacks a portion of them. The sample includes fewer than 50,000 clones, 65% to 80% of them seen just once. Sequenced: FFPE invasive lung adenocarcinoma tissue. The receptor set was obtained from a person between 60 and 69 years old with lung adenocarcinoma.

This sequence joins TRBV5-6 and TRBJ2-3, with 7 bases matching TRBD2. The germline CDR1 and CDR2 sequences are SGHDT and YYEEEE. V trimming: 2 bases; J trimming: 0 bases; junction bases outside the gene matches: 6. This CDR3 comprises 16 residues. The CDR3 coding sequence is TGTGCCAGCAGCTTCGGGGCTAGCGGAAGCACAGATACGCAGTATTTT. Protein: CASSFGASGSTDTQYF.

The J gene is TRBJ2-5, the V gene TRBV7-2; either TRBD1 or TRBD2 may supply D (6 bases each). This CDR3 has 15 residues. Germline loops: CDR1 SGHTA, CDR2 FQGNSA. V lost 5 bases and J lost 4, with 17 bases in between. As DNA, the CDR3 is TGTGCCAGCAGCCGAAAGGCAGGGGAGGCAGAGACCCAGTACTTC. It specifies CASSRKAGEAETQYF.

About this clone itself: The sample carries other DNA sequences with the same CDR3. The chain is built from TRBV19 and TRBJ1-3; maybe TRBD1 (6 bases). V was cut by 5 bases and J by 3 bases, with 8 bases left in between. The CDR3 sequence is 13 residues long. The germline V gene has CDR1 LNHDA and CDR2 SQIVND (reference sequence). The CDR3 loop is CASSRTVGNTIYF. CDR3 nucleotide sequence: TGTGCCAGTAGTCGGACAGTTGGAAACACCATATATTTT.

The chain combines TRBV5-6 with TRBJ1-5; 11 bases align to TRBD1. Germline V lookup: CDR1 SGHDT, CDR2 YYEEEE. The CDR3 runs 16 residues. The V gene end was trimmed by 4 bases and the J gene end by 4 bases; junction bases not matched to a gene: 7. DNA of the CDR3: TGTGCCAGCAGCGAAGGACAGGGGGCGTGGAATCAGCCCCAGCATTTT. It translates to CASSEGQGAWNQPQHF. Variable domain in full (rest from reference TRBV5-6 and TRBJ1-5): DAGVTQSPTHLIKTRGQQVTLRCSPKSGHDTVSWYQQALGQGPQFIFQYYEEEERQRGNFPDRFSGHQFPNYSSELNVNALLLGDSALYLCASSEGQGAWNQPQHFGDGTRLSIL.

This clone was counted between two and nine times. The rearrangement joins TRBV28 to TRBJ2-2; possible D gene TRBD1, 5 bases. The CDR3 sequence is 16 residues long. Trimming shortened V by 5 bases and J by 5 bases, and 18 bases separated the two germline ends. Germline CDR1 is MDHEN and CDR2 is SYDVKM. Written as DNA, the CDR3 is TGTGCCAGCAGTGTTCACCCTACGCCAGGGACCGGGGAGCTGTTTTTT. It translates to CASSVHPTPGTGELFF.

This clone came up a few times. The V call is TRBV7-2, the J call TRBJ2-7, with a weak D call TRBD2 (5 bases). The CDR3 runs to 14 residues. Germline V gives CDR1 SGHTA, CDR2 FQGNSA. Trimming took 7 bases from V and 2 from J, leaving 15 bases between them. For the CDR3, the DNA is TGTGCCAGCACTACCGGACTCTTCACCTACGAGCAGTACTTC. Translated: CASTTGLFTYEQYF.

The chain recombines TRBV27 with TRBJ1-4; the D is unclear. Looked up from germline, CDR1 is MNHEY and CDR2 is SMNVEV (reference sequence). V dropped 0 bases and J dropped 9 bases, with 8 bases sitting between them. This CDR3 is built from 13 residues. The CDR3 is CASSLSGSQKLFF. The CDR3 bases are TGTGCCAGCAGTTTATCTGGCAGCCAAAAACTGTTTTTT.

The V call is TRBV6-1, the J call TRBJ2-7, with a weak D call TRBD1 (5 bases). The CDR3 is 14 residues long. V was clipped by 3 bases and J by 0 bases, with 9 bases between them. Germline V lookup: CDR1 MNHNS, CDR2 SASEGT. This chain's CDR3 is CASSDRVGSYEQYF. The CDR3 region has the DNA TGTGCCAGCAGTGACAGGGTCGGCTCCTACGAGCAGTACTTC.

The genes are TRBV28 and TRBJ2-2, with D possibly being TRBD1 (5 bases). Trimming took 8 bases from V and 4 from J, leaving 5 bases between them. Germline CDR1 is MDHEN and CDR2 is SYDVKM. CDR3 length: 11 residues. This chain's CDR3 is CASDSTGELFF. The CDR3 coding sequence is TGTGCCAGCGACAGCACCGGGGAGCTGTTTTTT.

The V call is TRBV4-1, the J call TRBJ1-2; 7 nucleotides align to TRBD1. The germline gives CDR1 MGHRA, CDR2 YSYEKL. V trimming: 0 bases; J trimming: 4 bases; junction bases outside the gene matches: 5. CDR3 length equals 15 residues. This CDR3 is CASSQDEGAIYGYTF. The CDR3 DNA reads TGCGCCAGCAGCCAAGATGAGGGGGCCATCTATGGCTACACCTTC.

The chain employs TRBV16 and TRBJ1-5; TRBD1 aligns across 8 bases. From germline, CDR1 is KGHSY and CDR2 FQNENV. This CDR3 has 15 residues. Losses at the gene ends were 0 bases for V and 2 bases for J; bases not matched to a gene: 0. Written as DNA, the CDR3 is TGTGCCAGCAGCCAATCGGGACAGGGCAATCAGCCCCAGCATTTT. Protein product: CASSQSGQGNQPQHF.

This clone was found a few times. The gene calls are TRBV19 and TRBJ1-1, with no clear D. Looked up from germline, CDR1 is LNHDA and CDR2 is SQIVND (reference sequence). The CDR3 extends over 13 amino acids. Between the trimmed V and J ends, which lost 4 bases and 0 bases, there was a span of 6 bases. CDR3 residues: CASSNNLNTEAFF. In nucleotides, the CDR3 is TGTGCCAGTAGTAACAACCTGAACACTGAAGCTTTCTTT.

The gene calls are TRBV10-3 and TRBJ2-7; D perhaps matches TRBD2 (6 bases). V shed 6 bases and J shed 3 bases, with 12 bases lying between them. The CDR3 is 13 residues long. Germline V gene sequence: CDR1 ENHRY, CDR2 SYGVKD. In nucleotides, the CDR3 is TGTGCCATCAGCCCAACTAGCTACTACGAGCAGTACTTC. Protein: CAISPTSYYEQYF.

CDR3 DNA sequence: TGCGCCAGCAGTGCGGACAGGGAAGCTTTCTTT. Its protein is CASSADREAFF. The J gene is TRBJ1-1, the V gene TRBV10-2; 7 bases are shared with TRBD1. Germline lookup yields CDR1 WSHSY and CDR2 SAAADI. The ends lost 4 bases at V and 8 bases at J; junction bases unmatched: 1. The CDR3 sequence is 11 residues long.

This rearrangement joins TRBV30 to TRBJ1-1; D not certain. Trimming cost V 3 bases and J 4 bases, with 12 bases left between them. From germline, CDR1 is GTSNPN and CDR2 SVGIG (reference sequence). This CDR3 has 13 amino acids. The DNA of the CDR3 is TGTGCCTGGAGACGCTCGGTGACCACTGAAGCTTTCTTT. Its protein is CAWRRSVTTEAFF.

This clone occurred a few times. The chain recombines TRBV5-1 with TRBJ1-2; D perhaps matches TRBD1 (5 bases). The CDR3 spans 12 residues. V was pared by 5 bases and J by 4 bases, with 9 bases between. Germline CDR1 is SGHRS and CDR2 is YFSETQ. The CDR3 DNA follows: TGCGCCAGCAGTGCAGGGTCCTATGGCTACACCTTC. As protein: CASSAGSYGYTF.

This clone was picked up a small number of times. The CDR3 region has the DNA TGTGCCAGTAGTGACACCGGTGCAACTAATGAAAAACTGTTTTTT. Residues: CASSDTGATNEKLFF. This sequence joins TRBV19 and TRBJ1-4; D remains ambiguous. Germline V gives CDR1 LNHDA, CDR2 SQIVND (reference sequence). V was pared by 5 bases and J by 0 bases, with 10 bases between. The CDR3 consists of 15 residues.

The chain is built from TRBV18 and TRBJ1-1; a weak D match, TRBD1 (6 bases). V lost 1 base, J lost 1 base, and 19 bases lay in between. Germline assignment: CDR1 KGHSH and CDR2 LQKENI. The CDR3 is made up of 18 amino acids. In DNA form, the CDR3 reads TGTGCCAGCTCACCACTCCGGGACATCGGTAAGGAGAACACTGAAGCTTTCTTT. It translates to CASSPLRDIGKENTEAFF. Together with reference TRBV18 and TRBJ1-1, the CDR3 gives the full variable domain: NAGVMQNPRHLVRRRGQEARLRCSPMKGHSHVYWYRQLPEEGLKFMVYLQKENIIDESGMPKERFSAEFPKEGPSILRIQQVVRGDSAAYFCASSPLRDIGKENTEAFFGQGTRLTVV.

This clone was counted a few times. The V call is TRBV7-2, the J call TRBJ2-7; tentatively, D is TRBD1 or TRBD2 (5 bases each). CDR1 is SGHTA and CDR2 is FQGNSA in the germline V gene. The length of the CDR3 is 14 residues. The ends were cut back, 6 bases at V and 6 bases at J, with 18 bases in the middle. The CDR3 DNA follows: TGTGCCAGCAGTCCCCGGGACCCTACGTTCGAGCAGTACTTC. The encoded protein is CASSPRDPTFEQYF.

This chain connects TRBV5-5 to TRBJ1-2; TRBD1 is a possible D gene (6 bases). From germline, CDR1 is SGHKS and CDR2 YYEKEE (reference sequence). Trimming stripped 0 bases from V and 1 base from J, with 10 bases between. The CDR3 has 15 amino acids. CDR3 protein: CASSLEQGYNYGYTF. CDR3 nucleotide sequence: TGTGCCAGCAGCTTGGAACAGGGTTATAACTATGGCTACACCTTC.

This clone occurred a few times. This chain uses TRBV6-6 with TRBJ1-5; possible D gene TRBD1, 6 bases. Germline V gene sequence: CDR1 MNHNY, CDR2 SVGAGI (reference sequence). The V and J ends lost 8 bases and 3 bases respectively, with 14 bases between them. This CDR3 is 14 amino acids long. The CDR3 spells CASLEGGPNQPQHF. For the CDR3, the DNA is TGTGCCAGCCTCGAGGGGGGACCCAATCAGCCCCAGCATTTT.

The gene calls are TRBV28 and TRBJ1-4; no clear D. This CDR3 is 12 amino acids long. Trimming shortened V by 7 bases and J by 3 bases, and 6 bases separated the two germline ends. CDR1 and CDR2 (germline): MDHEN, SYDVKM. CDR3 sequence (DNA): TGTGCCAGCAAACAGTCTAATGAAAAACTGTTTTTT. Encoded protein: CASKQSNEKLFF.

V gene TRBV6-5 combines with J gene TRBJ2-7, with TRBD1 identical over 8 bases. V lost 5 bases, J lost 2 bases, and 5 bases stayed unmatched. The CDR3 totals 14 residues. Germline CDR1 is MNHEY and CDR2 is SVGAGI. The CDR3 region is CASSRTGQAYEQYF. DNA for the CDR3: TGTGCCAGCAGTAGGACAGGGCAAGCCTACGAGCAGTACTTC.

This chain connects TRBV25-1 to TRBJ2-5; D unresolved. The V gene's germline CDR1 is MGHDK and CDR2 SYGVNS. Trimming shortened V by 4 bases and J by 5 bases, and 14 bases separated the two germline ends. CDR3 size: 14 residues. The chain's CDR3 is CASSGAAASETQYF. CDR3 DNA sequence: TGTGCCAGCAGTGGGGCTGCTGCATCGGAGACCCAGTACTTC.

V is TRBV13 and J is TRBJ2-7; D is tentatively TRBD1 or TRBD2 (5 bases each). The CDR3 spans 14 residues. Germline lookup yields CDR1 PRHDT and CDR2 FYEKMQ (reference sequence). Trimming left V 7 bases short and J 3 bases short, with 16 bases between. CDR3 loop: CASTPGVGDYEQYF. CDR3 DNA: TGTGCCAGCACCCCCGGGGTGGGGGACTACGAGCAGTACTTC.

The rearrangement uses TRBV13 and TRBJ2-7; unclear D gene. The ends were cut back, 5 bases at V and 0 bases at J, with 11 bases in the middle. Per the germline V gene, CDR1 is PRHDT and CDR2 is FYEKMQ (reference sequence). This CDR3 is built from 14 residues. The chain's CDR3 is CASSRRRTSYEQYF. In nucleotides, the CDR3 is TGTGCCAGCAGCCGACGACGGACCTCCTACGAGCAGTACTTC. The full variable domain, with the rest looked up from reference TRBV13 and TRBJ2-7, is AAGVIQSPRHLIKEKRETATLKCYPIPRHDTVYWYQQGPGQDPQFLISFYEKMQSDKGSIPDRFSAQQFSDYHSELNMSSLELGDSALYFCASSRRRTSYEQYFGPGTRLTVT.

This chain joins TRBV5-1 and TRBJ2-2; 7 bases map to TRBD2. From germline, CDR1 is SGHRS and CDR2 YFSETQ. Losses at the gene ends were 6 bases for V and 0 bases for J; bases not matched to a gene: 11. The CDR3 is made up of 17 amino acids. CDR3 sequence: CASTGRSGTANTGELFF. CDR3 nucleotides: TGCGCCAGCACTGGTAGGAGCGGGACTGCGAACACCGGGGAGCTGTTTTTT.

The J gene is TRBJ2-7, the V gene TRBV7-2; maybe TRBD2 (5 bases). The germline CDR1 and CDR2 sequences are SGHTA and FQGNSA. V dropped 5 bases and J dropped 2 bases, with 13 bases sitting between them. CDR3 length: 14 amino acids. CDR3 bases: TGTGCCAGCAGCCCTCGGGCGGGTACCTACGAGCAGTACTTC. Translation: CASSPRAGTYEQYF. The full variable domain, with the rest looked up from reference TRBV7-2 and TRBJ2-7, is GAGVSQSPSNKVTEKGKDVELRCDPISGHTALYWYRQSLGQGLEFLIYFQGNSAPDKSGLPSDRFSAERTGGSVSTLTIQRTQQEDSAVYLCASSPRAGTYEQYFGPGTRLTVT.

This clone was recorded a few times. The chain employs TRBV7-8 and TRBJ2-7; D is undetermined. With 0 bases removed from V and 2 bases from J, the gap between germline ends came to 11 bases. Germline assignment: CDR1 SGHVS and CDR2 FQNEAQ. The CDR3 has 15 amino acids. CDR3 protein: CASSLAQAQTYEQYF. DNA for the CDR3: TGTGCCAGCAGCTTAGCCCAGGCCCAAACCTACGAGCAGTACTTC.

The J gene is TRBJ2-1, the V gene TRBV9, with a possible D match to TRBD2 (5 bases). Germline CDR1 reads SGDLS; CDR2 reads YYNGEE. CDR3 size: 15 residues. The V and J ends lost 3 bases and 4 bases respectively, with 14 bases between them. In nucleotides, the CDR3 is TGTGCCAGCAGCGCCTCGGGGATCCTATACAATGAGCAGTTCTTC. Its protein product is CASSASGILYNEQFF.

V is TRBV7-9 and J is TRBJ1-2; 8 bases match TRBD1. V was pared by 5 bases and J by 7 bases, with 6 bases of the junction left unmatched. Germline V gene sequence: CDR1 SEHNR, CDR2 FQNEAQ (reference sequence). This CDR3 is 13 amino acids long. The CDR3 region is CASSLGQGFGYTF. The CDR3 bases are TGTGCCAGCAGCCTCGGACAGGGCTTTGGCTACACCTTC.